These 6 T cell receptor beta chains share one sample of origin, sequenced in a study of T cell responses to AZD1222 COVID-19 vaccine. Profiled with immunoSEQ multiplex PCR; TCRdb holds only in-frame clones, not every one. Here the sample spans around 94,000 clones, roughly 90% being singletons. The sample consisted of peripheral blood, taken on day 0 of AZD1222 vaccination. These receptor sequences come from an adult in good health.

This sequence joins TRBV6-5 and TRBJ1-1, with unresolved D. V lost 4 bases and J 7 bases, leaving 7 bases between the germline ends. This CDR3 is 11 amino acids long. CDR1 and CDR2 from the germline V gene are MNHEY and SVGAGI. The DNA of the CDR3 is TGTGCCAGCAGTTTTGGGTATGAAGCTTTCTTT. Its protein product is CASSFGYEAFF.

This chain links TRBV7-9 with TRBJ2-2; the match to TRBD1 covers 7 bases. The CDR3 covers 14 residues. V gave up 4 bases and J gave up 4 bases; unmatched junction bases: 3. The germline V gene encodes CDR1 SEHNR and CDR2 FQNEAQ (reference sequence). The CDR3 protein is CASSSQGTTGELFF. The CDR3 nucleotides read TGTGCCAGCAGCTCACAGGGGACCACCGGGGAGCTGTTTTTT. The variable domain in full, with the rest retrieved from reference TRBV7-9 and TRBJ2-2, is DTGVSQNPRHKITKRGQNVTFRCDPISEHNRLYWYRQTLGQGPEFLTYFQNEAQLEKSRLLSDRFSAERPKGSFSTLEIQRTEQGDSAMYLCASSSQGTTGELFFGEGSRLTVL.

The chain employs TRBV12-5 and TRBJ1-6; D remains unclear. Per germline, CDR1 LGHNT and CDR2 FRNRAP. The germline V and J ends were trimmed by 1 base and 6 bases, with 7 bases remaining between them. The CDR3 has 14 residues. The CDR3 region is CASGLGPVNSPLHF. The CDR3 DNA reads TGTGCTAGTGGTTTGGGACCGGTTAATTCACCCCTCCACTTT. Looking up the rest from reference TRBV12-5 and TRBJ1-6 gives the full variable domain: DARVTQTPRHKVTEMGQEVTMRCQPILGHNTVFWYRQTMMQGLELLAYFRNRAPLDDSGMPKDRFSAEMPDATLATLKIQPSEPRDSAVYFCASGLGPVNSPLHFGNGTRLTVT.

The rearrangement joins TRBV6-5 to TRBJ1-1; 9 nucleotides match TRBD1. CDR1 and CDR2 (germline): MNHEY, SVGAGI. Trimming at V came to 5 bases and at J to 5 bases, leaving 3 bases not matched to a gene. The CDR3 has 13 residues. The CDR3 bases are TGTGCCAGCAGTCGGGACAGGGTAACTGAAGCTTTCTTT. Translation: CASSRDRVTEAFF.

V is TRBV6-5 and J is TRBJ1-1; 8 nucleotides match TRBD1. In germline, CDR1 is MNHEY, CDR2 SVGAGI. The V segment lost 2 bases and the J segment 8 bases; nucleotides outside the gene matches: 4. This CDR3 has 13 residues. CDR3 sequence (DNA): TGTGCCAGCAGTTACCCACGGACAGGGGAAGCTTTCTTT. As protein: CASSYPRTGEAFF.

The chain recombines TRBV30 with TRBJ2-4, with D perhaps assigned TRBD1 or TRBD2 (5 bases each). Germline V CDR1 and CDR2: GTSNPN, SVGIG (reference sequence). The CDR3 runs 14 residues. V lost 2 bases to trimming and J lost 7 bases, with 15 bases between them. CDR3 nucleotides: TGTGCCTGGAGTCGGGACGTATTTGGGAACATTCAGTACTTC. Its protein product is CAWSRDVFGNIQYF.